Sequencing of this T cell receptor beta chain was carried out in a study of T cell repertoires in cytomegalovirus infection. Study at large: Public TCR beta signatures were indicative of both CMV infection and a matching HLA type.

In TCRdb, the reads were re-called with MiXCR into one record per CDR3 protein. Counted here are 100,000 to 150,000 distinct CDR3 sequences, 24% occurring once; the ten biggest clones make up 34%. This clonotype came up a few times. Its antigen remains unknown. General study points: In two of eight donors, the top clonotype was HLA-C-restricted CMV-specific. Identification of carriers of CMV plus the relevant HLA was performed using cumulative public TCR beta family frequency.

Germline lookup yields CDR1 MNHEY and CDR2 SVGEGT. The trim removed 2 bases at V and 2 bases at J, leaving 3 bases unmatched. The CDR3 contains 15 residues. The sequenced material came from PBMCs, sequenced either directly or after in vitro stimulation (not recorded which). The J gene is TRBJ2-7, the V gene TRBV6-2 or TRBV6-3; TRBD1 matches 10 bases. This TCR came from a human donor in good health (CMV status not recorded). Some clones in this sample may be carry-over from other donors' samples. CDR3 amino acids: CASSYGTGDPYEQYF. DNA of the CDR3: TGTGCCAGCAGTTACGGGACAGGGGATCCCTACGAGCAGTACTTC.